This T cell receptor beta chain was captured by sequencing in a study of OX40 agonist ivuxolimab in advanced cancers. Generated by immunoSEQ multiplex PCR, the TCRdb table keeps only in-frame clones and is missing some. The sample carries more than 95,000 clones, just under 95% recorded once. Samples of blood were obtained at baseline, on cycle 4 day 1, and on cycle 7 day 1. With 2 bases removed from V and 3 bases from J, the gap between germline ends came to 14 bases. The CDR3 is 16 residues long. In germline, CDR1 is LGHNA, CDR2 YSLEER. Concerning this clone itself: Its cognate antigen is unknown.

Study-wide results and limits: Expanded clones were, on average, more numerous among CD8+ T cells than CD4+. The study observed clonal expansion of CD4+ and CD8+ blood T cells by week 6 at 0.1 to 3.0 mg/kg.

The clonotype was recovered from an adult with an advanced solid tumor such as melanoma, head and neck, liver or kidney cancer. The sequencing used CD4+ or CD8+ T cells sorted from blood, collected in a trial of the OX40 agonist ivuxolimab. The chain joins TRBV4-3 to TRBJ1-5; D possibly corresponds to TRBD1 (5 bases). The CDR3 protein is CASSQRWQGNNQPQHF. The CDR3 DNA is TGCGCCAGCAGCCAACGGTGGCAGGGAAACAATCAGCCCCAGCATTTT.